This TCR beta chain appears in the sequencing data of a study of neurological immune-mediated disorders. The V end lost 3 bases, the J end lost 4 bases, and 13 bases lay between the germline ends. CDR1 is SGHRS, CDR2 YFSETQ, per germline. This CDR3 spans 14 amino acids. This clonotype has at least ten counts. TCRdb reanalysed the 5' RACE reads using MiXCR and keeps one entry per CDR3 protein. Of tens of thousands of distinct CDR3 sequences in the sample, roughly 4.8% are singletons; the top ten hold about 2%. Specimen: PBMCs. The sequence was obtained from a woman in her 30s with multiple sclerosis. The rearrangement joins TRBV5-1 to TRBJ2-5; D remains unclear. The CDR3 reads CASSSSGSRETQYF. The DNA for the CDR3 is TGCGCCAGCAGCTCGTCGGGCTCGAGAGAGACCCAGTACTTC. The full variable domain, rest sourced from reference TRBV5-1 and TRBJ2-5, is KAGVTQTPRYLIKTRGQQVTLSCSPISGHRSVSWYQQTPGQGLQFLFEYFSETQRNKGNFPGRFSGRQFSNSRSEMNVSTLELGDSALYLCASSSSGSRETQYFGPGTRLLVL.